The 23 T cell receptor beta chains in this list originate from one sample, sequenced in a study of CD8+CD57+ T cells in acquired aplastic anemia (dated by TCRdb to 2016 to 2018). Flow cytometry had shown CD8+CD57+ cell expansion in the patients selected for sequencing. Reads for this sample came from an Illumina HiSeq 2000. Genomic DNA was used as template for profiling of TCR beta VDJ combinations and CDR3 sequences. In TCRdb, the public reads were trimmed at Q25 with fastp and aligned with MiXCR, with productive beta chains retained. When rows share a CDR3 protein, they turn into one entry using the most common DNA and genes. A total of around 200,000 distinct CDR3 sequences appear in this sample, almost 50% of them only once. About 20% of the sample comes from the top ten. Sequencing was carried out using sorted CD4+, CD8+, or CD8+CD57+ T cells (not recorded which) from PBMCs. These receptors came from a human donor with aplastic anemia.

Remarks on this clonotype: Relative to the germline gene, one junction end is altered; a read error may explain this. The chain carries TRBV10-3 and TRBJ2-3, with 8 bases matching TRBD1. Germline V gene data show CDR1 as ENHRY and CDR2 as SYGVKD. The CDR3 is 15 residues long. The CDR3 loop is CASSDGGTGRDTQYF. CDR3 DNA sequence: TGTGCCAGCAGTGACGGTGGGACAGGAAGAGATACGCAGTATTTT.

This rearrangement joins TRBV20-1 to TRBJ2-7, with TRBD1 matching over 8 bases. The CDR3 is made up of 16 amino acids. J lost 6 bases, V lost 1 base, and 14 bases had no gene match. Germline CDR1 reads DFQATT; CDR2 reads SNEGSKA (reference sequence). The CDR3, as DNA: TGCAGTGCTAGAGTCGCCTACCATCGGACAGGGCCCGAGCAGTACTTC. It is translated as CSARVAYHRTGPEQYF.

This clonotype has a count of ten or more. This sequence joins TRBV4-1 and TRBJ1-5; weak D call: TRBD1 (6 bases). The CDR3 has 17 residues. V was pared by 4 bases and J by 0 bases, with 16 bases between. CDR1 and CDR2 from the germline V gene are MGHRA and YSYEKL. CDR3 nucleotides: TGCGCCAGCAGCCCCCAGGGGACAAGGAATAGCAATCAGCCCCAGCATTTT. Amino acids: CASSPQGTRNSNQPQHF.

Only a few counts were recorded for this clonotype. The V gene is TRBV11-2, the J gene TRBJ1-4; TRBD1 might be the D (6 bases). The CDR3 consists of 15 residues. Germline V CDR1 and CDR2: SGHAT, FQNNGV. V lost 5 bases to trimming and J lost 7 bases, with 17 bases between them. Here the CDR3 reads CASSLQTGSGEKLFF. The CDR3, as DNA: TGTGCCAGCAGCCTCCAAACAGGGTCTGGTGAAAAACTGTTTTTT.

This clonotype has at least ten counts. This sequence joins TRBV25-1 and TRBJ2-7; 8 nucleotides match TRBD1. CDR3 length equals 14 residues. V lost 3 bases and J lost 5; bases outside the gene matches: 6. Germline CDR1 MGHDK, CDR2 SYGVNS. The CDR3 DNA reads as TGTGCCAGCAGTGATTCAGGACAGGGAAACGAGCAGTACTTC. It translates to CASSDSGQGNEQYF.

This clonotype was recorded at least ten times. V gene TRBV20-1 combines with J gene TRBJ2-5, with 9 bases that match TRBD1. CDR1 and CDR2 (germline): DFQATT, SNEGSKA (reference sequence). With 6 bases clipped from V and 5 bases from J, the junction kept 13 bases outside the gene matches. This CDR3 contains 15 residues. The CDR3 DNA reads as TGCAGTGCCCCTAGGTCCGGGACAGGGAGGGAGACCCAGTACTTC. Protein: CSAPRSGTGRETQYF.

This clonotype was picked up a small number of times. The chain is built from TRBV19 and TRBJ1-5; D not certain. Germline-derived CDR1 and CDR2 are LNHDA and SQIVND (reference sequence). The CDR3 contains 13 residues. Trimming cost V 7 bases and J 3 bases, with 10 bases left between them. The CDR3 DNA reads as TGTGCCAGTACGACCGCTACCAATCAGCCCCAGCATTTT. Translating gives CASTTATNQPQHF.

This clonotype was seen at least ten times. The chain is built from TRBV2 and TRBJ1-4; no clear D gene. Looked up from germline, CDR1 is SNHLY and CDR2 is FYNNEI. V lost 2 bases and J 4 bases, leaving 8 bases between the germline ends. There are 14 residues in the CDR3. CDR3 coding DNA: TGTGCCAGCAGTGAATCTGGCCTTAATGAAAAACTGTTTTTT. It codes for CASSESGLNEKLFF.

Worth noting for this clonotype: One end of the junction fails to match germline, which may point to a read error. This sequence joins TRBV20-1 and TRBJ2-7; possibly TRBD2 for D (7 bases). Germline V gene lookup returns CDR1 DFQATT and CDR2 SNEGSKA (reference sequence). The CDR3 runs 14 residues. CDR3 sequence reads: CSARRRGDNYERYF. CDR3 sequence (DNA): TGCAGTGCTAGACGACGGGGGGACAACTACGAGCGGTACTTC.

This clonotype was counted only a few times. CDR3 coding DNA: TGTGCCAGCAGCTTATACAAGGTAGAGCAAGAGACCCAGTACTTC. Translation: CASSLYKVEQETQYF. The chain employs TRBV7-3 and TRBJ2-5; D remains unclear. CDR3 length: 15 amino acids. V was pared by 2 bases and J by 2 bases, with 12 bases between. Germline CDR1 and CDR2: SGHTA and FQGTGA.

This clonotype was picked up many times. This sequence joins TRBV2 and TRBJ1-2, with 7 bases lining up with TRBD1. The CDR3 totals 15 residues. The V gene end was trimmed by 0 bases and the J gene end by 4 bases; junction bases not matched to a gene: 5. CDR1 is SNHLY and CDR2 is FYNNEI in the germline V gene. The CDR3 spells CASSEARQGLYGYTF. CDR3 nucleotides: TGTGCCAGCAGTGAAGCGCGACAGGGCCTCTATGGCTACACCTTC.

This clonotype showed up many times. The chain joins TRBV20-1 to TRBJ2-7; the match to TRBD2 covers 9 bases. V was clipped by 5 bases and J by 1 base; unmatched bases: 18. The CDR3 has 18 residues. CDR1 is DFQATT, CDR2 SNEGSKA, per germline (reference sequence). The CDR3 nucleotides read TGCAGTGCTCCCGGACAGGCAGGAGCGGGGGGTCTTTCCTACGAGCAGTACTTC. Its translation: CSAPGQAGAGGLSYEQYF.

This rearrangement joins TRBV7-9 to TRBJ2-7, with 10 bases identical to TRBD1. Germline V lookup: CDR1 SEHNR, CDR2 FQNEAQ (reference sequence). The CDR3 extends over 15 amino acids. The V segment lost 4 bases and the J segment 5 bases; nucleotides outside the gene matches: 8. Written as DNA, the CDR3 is TGTGCCAGCAGCTGGACAGGGGGGAGCGGTGACGAGCAGTACTTC. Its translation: CASSWTGGSGDEQYF.

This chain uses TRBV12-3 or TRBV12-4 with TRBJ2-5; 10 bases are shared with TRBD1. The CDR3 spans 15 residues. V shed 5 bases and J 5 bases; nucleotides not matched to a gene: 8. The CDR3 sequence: CASSPGTGVWETQYF. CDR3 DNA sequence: TGTGCCAGCAGTCCCGGGACAGGGGTCTGGGAGACCCAGTACTTC.

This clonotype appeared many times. CDR3 bases: TGTGCCAGCCTTGGGAGGACCGAGCAGTACTTC. This encodes CASLGRTEQYF. This chain connects TRBV5-8 to TRBJ2-7; tentatively, D is TRBD2 (6 bases). This CDR3 region has 11 residues. The germline gives CDR1 SGHTS, CDR2 YDEGEE. The germline V and J ends were trimmed by 7 bases and 6 bases, with 11 bases remaining between them.

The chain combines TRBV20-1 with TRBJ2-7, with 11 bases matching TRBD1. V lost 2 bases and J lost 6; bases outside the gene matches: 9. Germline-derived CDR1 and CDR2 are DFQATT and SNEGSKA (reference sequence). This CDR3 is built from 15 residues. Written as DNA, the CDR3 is TGCAGTGCTAGATTACCGGGACAGGGGGGCGTCGAGCAGTACTTC. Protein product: CSARLPGQGGVEQYF.

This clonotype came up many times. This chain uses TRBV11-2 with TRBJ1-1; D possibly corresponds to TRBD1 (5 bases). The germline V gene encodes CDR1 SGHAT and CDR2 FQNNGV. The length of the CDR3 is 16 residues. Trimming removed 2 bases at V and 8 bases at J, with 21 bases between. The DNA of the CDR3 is TGTGCCAGCAGCTTATCGAACAGAGGTCTTTCAGGGGAAGCTTTCTTT. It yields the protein CASSLSNRGLSGEAFF.

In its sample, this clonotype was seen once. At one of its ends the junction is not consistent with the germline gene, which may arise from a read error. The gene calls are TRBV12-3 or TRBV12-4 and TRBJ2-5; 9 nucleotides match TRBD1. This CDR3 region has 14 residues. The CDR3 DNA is TGTGCCAGCAGCTTAGGACAGGGGTTGGAGACCCAGTACTTC. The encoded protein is CASSLGQGLETQYF.

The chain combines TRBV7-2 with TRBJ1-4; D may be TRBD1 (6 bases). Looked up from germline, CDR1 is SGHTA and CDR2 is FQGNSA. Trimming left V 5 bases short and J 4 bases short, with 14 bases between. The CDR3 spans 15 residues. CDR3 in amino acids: CASSRGGLVNEKLFF. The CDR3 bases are TGTGCCAGCAGCAGAGGGGGACTGGTTAATGAAAAACTGTTTTTT.

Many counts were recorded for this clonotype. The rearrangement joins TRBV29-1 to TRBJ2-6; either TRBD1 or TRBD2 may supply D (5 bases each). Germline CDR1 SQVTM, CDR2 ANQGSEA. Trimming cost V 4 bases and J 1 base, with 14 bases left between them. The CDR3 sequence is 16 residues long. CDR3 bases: TGCAGCGTTGGGGGCGGACTGCAATCTGGGGCCAACGTCCTGACTTTC. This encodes CSVGGGLQSGANVLTF.

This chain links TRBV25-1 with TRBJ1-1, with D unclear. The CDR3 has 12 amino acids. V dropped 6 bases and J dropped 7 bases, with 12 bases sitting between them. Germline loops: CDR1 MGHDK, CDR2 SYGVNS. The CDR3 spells CASSTPPGEAFF. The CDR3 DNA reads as TGTGCCAGCAGCACCCCTCCCGGTGAAGCTTTCTTT.

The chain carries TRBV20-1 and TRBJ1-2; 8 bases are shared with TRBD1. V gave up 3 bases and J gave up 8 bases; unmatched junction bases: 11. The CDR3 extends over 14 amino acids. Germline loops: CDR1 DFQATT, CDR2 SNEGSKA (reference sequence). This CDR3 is CSASRGQGGLGYTF. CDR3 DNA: TGCAGTGCTAGCAGGGGGCAGGGGGGTTTGGGCTACACCTTC.

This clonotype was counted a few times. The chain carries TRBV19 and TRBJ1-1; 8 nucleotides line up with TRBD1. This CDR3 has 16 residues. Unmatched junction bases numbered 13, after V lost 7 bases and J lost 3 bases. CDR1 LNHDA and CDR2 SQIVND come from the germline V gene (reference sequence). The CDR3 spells CASNPIRQGAYTEAFF. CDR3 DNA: TGTGCCAGTAACCCGATTCGCCAGGGGGCGTACACTGAAGCTTTCTTT. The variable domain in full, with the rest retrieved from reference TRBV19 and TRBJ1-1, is DGGITQSPKYLFRKEGQNVTLSCEQNLNHDAMYWYRQDPGQGLRLIYYSQIVNDFQKGDIAEGYSVSREKKESFPLTVTSAQKNPTAFYLCASNPIRQGAYTEAFFGQGTRLTVV.